The 15 T cell receptor beta chains given below trace back to one sample, sequenced in a study of T cells in Graves' hyperthyroidism and ophthalmopathy. TCR beta CDR3 sequences were amplified from RNA transcripts. TCR CDR3 underwent first-round RT-PCR with the HTBI primer set. TCRdb reanalysed the multiplex PCR reads using MiXCR and keeps one entry per CDR3 protein. The table shows just under 750,000 distinct CDR3 sequences, with approximately 36% occurring only once. Sequenced: blood. The receptors were gathered from a woman aged 35 to 49 with Graves' hyperthyroidism.

The rearrangement links TRBV6-5 to TRBJ1-2; 8 nucleotides align to TRBD1. The V gene's germline CDR1 is MNHEY and CDR2 SVGAGI. V lost 5 bases to trimming and J lost 6 bases; unmatched junction nucleotides: 11. CDR3 length equals 15 residues. CDR3 amino acids: CASSPGQAYPDGYTF. CDR3 coding DNA: TGTGCCAGCAGTCCGGGACAGGCCTACCCGGATGGCTACACCTTC.

The chain recombines TRBV5-1 with TRBJ1-2; 9 nucleotides agree with TRBD1. The junction had 10 bases not matched to a gene; V was cut back by 2 bases and J by 8 bases. The CDR3 sequence is 15 residues long. Looked up from germline, CDR1 is SGHRS and CDR2 is YFSETQ. The chain's CDR3 is CASSFSGTGKMGYTF. CDR3 sequence (DNA): TGCGCCAGCAGCTTCTCTGGGACAGGGAAGATGGGCTACACCTTC.

In this sample, this clonotype turned up a few times. The chain recombines TRBV5-1 with TRBJ1-6, with D possibly matching TRBD1 (5 bases). The CDR3 extends over 15 amino acids. Germline CDR1 and CDR2: SGHRS and YFSETQ. V gave up 2 bases and J gave up 5 bases, with 11 bases separating them. Here the CDR3 DNA reads TGCGCCAGCAGCTTCCGACAGCAGAATAATTCACCCCTCCACTTT. Its translation: CASSFRQQNNSPLHF. The whole variable domain, remainder taken from reference TRBV5-1 and TRBJ1-6, is KAGVTQTPRYLIKTRGQQVTLSCSPISGHRSVSWYQQTPGQGLQFLFEYFSETQRNKGNFPGRFSGRQFSNSRSEMNVSTLELGDSALYLCASSFRQQNNSPLHFGNGTRLTVT.

In this sample, this clonotype turned up many times. V usage is TRBV2 and J usage is TRBJ1-1, with TRBD1 identical over 7 bases. Germline V gene data show CDR1 as SNHLY and CDR2 as FYNNEI. The CDR3 length is 11 residues. J was trimmed by 10 bases and V by 7 bases; bases with no gene match: 6. CDR3 sequence (DNA): TGTGCCAGCACTCGGGACAGAGGAGCTTTCTTT. Protein: CASTRDRGAFF.

The rearrangement uses TRBV20-1 and TRBJ1-1; D unresolved. This CDR3 region has 16 residues. Trimming stripped 0 bases from V and 4 bases from J, with 18 bases between. Germline CDR1 is DFQATT and CDR2 is SNEGSKA (reference sequence). CDR3 coding DNA: TGCAGTGCTAGAGATCTTCTAGGTGGCTCGGGCACTGAAGCTTTCTTT. This encodes CSARDLLGGSGTEAFF.

This clonotype was observed many times. The chain links TRBV20-1 to TRBJ2-7; 9 nucleotides align to TRBD1. The germline V gene has CDR1 DFQATT and CDR2 SNEGSKA (reference sequence). This CDR3 is 13 amino acids long. The CDR3 reads CSATGGVSYEQYF. The DNA of the CDR3 is TGCAGCGCGACAGGGGGGGTATCCTACGAGCAGTACTTC.

This clonotype was counted a few times. The rearrangement joins TRBV6-5 to TRBJ2-7, with D possibly being TRBD2 (5 bases). This CDR3 has 15 residues. CDR1 and CDR2 from the germline V gene are MNHEY and SVGAGI. V was clipped by 2 bases and J by 0 bases, with 11 bases between them. CDR3 protein: CASSYASIDSYEQYF. The CDR3, as DNA: TGTGCCAGCAGTTACGCTAGCATCGACTCCTACGAGCAGTACTTC.

V usage is TRBV6-5 and J usage is TRBJ1-1; D may be TRBD1 (5 bases). Trimming shortened V by 8 bases and J by 8 bases, and 15 bases separated the two germline ends. CDR3 length: 12 amino acids. Germline loops: CDR1 MNHEY, CDR2 SVGAGI. The CDR3 reads CASGVRGREAFF. The CDR3 DNA sequence: TGTGCCAGCGGGGTAAGGGGAAGGGAAGCTTTCTTT.

The chain joins TRBV20-1 to TRBJ2-5; TRBD2 matches 8 bases. V trimming: 6 bases; J trimming: 4 bases; junction bases outside the gene matches: 13. The CDR3 has 15 residues. Per the germline V gene, CDR1 is DFQATT and CDR2 is SNEGSKA (reference sequence). CDR3 sequence reads: CSAATGGGRGETQYF. CDR3 DNA sequence: TGCAGTGCGGCGACGGGCGGGGGGCGGGGAGAGACCCAGTACTTC.

This clonotype was counted many times. The rearrangement uses TRBV7-9 and TRBJ1-2; D is uncertain. V lost 4 bases, J lost 8 bases, and 26 bases lay in between. The CDR3 totals 17 residues. Germline lookup yields CDR1 SEHNR and CDR2 FQNEAQ (reference sequence). The chain's CDR3 is CASSSQRSVTDIEGYTF. In DNA, the CDR3 is TGTGCCAGCAGCTCACAACGATCGGTGACGGATATTGAGGGCTACACCTTC.

V is TRBV28 and J is TRBJ1-1, with D unresolved. CDR1 and CDR2 from the germline V gene are MDHEN and SYDVKM. This CDR3 is built from 13 residues. V gave up 3 bases and J gave up 6 bases, with 11 bases separating them. This CDR3 is CASSLSRRSEAFF. The CDR3 coding sequence is TGTGCCAGCAGTTTGAGTAGAAGATCTGAAGCTTTCTTT.

The V gene is TRBV2, the J gene TRBJ2-7, with D perhaps matching TRBD1 (6 bases). The germline V and J ends were trimmed by 7 bases and 6 bases, with 13 bases remaining between them. The CDR3 spans 12 residues. CDR1 and CDR2 from the germline V gene are SNHLY and FYNNEI. The CDR3 sequence: CASNEGRGEQYF. The CDR3 DNA follows: TGTGCCAGCAACGAGGGCAGGGGCGAGCAGTACTTC.

The V and J genes are TRBV11-1 and TRBJ1-2; 9 positions agree with TRBD1. Germline lookup yields CDR1 SGHAT and CDR2 FQDESV (reference sequence). Unmatched junction bases numbered 11, after V lost 2 bases and J lost 4 bases. The CDR3 runs to 17 residues. DNA of the CDR3: TGTGCCAGCAGCTTAATATCTTTTGGGACAGGGAGCTATGGCTACACCTTC. Translation: CASSLISFGTGSYGYTF.

There are many counts of this clonotype. This chain connects TRBV7-2 to TRBJ2-2; TRBD2 agrees at 9 bases. The CDR3 totals 16 residues. Trimming cost V 2 bases and J 7 bases; bases outside gene matches: 8. From germline, CDR1 is SGHTA and CDR2 FQGNSA. The chain's CDR3 is CASSLSLAGEGGELFF. The CDR3 DNA reads as TGTGCCAGCAGCTTAAGCTTAGCGGGAGAGGGCGGGGAGCTGTTTTTT.

This clonotype was detected ten times or more. The rearrangement uses TRBV14 and TRBJ1-3; 7 nucleotides line up with TRBD1. CDR1 SGHDN and CDR2 FVKESK come from the germline V gene. The CDR3 is made up of 16 amino acids. V lost 4 bases, J lost 0 bases, and 6 bases stayed unmatched. CDR3 region: CASSPPGTASGNTIYF. CDR3 in DNA: TGTGCCAGCAGCCCCCCCGGGACAGCCTCTGGAAACACCATATATTTT.